These 6 T cell receptor beta chains originate from one sample sequenced in a study of blood T cell repertoires in COVID-19. The table came from immunoSEQ multiplex PCR; TCRdb's copy has only in-frame clones and leaves some out. The sample lists approximately 150,000 clones, about 81% occurring once. Sequenced sample: peripheral blood. Receptors originate from a woman at least 80 years old with acute or convalescent COVID-19.

This chain uses TRBV6-1 with TRBJ1-5; no clear D. CDR1 and CDR2 (germline): MNHNS, SASEGT. The CDR3 loop spans 14 amino acids. V was cut by 3 bases and J by 7 bases, with 13 bases left in between. CDR3 nucleotides: TGTGCCAGCAGTGACCTTGCGCGGCTGCAGCCCCAGCATTTT. Translated, it gives CASSDLARLQPQHF.

On this clone: Other DNA sequences from this sample encode an identical CDR3 as well. The chain uses TRBV5-1 and TRBJ1-3; D gene unclear. The CDR3 consists of 15 residues. The germline V and J ends were trimmed by 2 bases and 0 bases, with 9 bases remaining between them. Germline V gene data show CDR1 as SGHRS and CDR2 as YFSETQ. The CDR3 DNA follows: TGCGCCAGCAGCTTTGCGGGGAACTCTGGAAACACCATATATTTT. Translation gives CASSFAGNSGNTIYF.

V gene TRBV5-1 combines with J gene TRBJ1-1, with 7 bases identical to TRBD1. This CDR3 has 14 residues. Unmatched junction bases numbered 6, after V lost 6 bases and J lost 1 base. Germline assignment: CDR1 SGHRS and CDR2 YFSETQ. This CDR3 reads CASTPGTANTEAFF. The CDR3 DNA sequence: TGCGCCAGCACCCCCGGGACAGCGAACACTGAAGCTTTCTTT. Full variable domain (remainder filled in from reference TRBV5-1 and TRBJ1-1): KAGVTQTPRYLIKTRGQQVTLSCSPISGHRSVSWYQQTPGQGLQFLFEYFSETQRNKGNFPGRFSGRQFSNSRSEMNVSTLELGDSALYLCASTPGTANTEAFFGQGTRLTVV.

The chain couples TRBV19 to TRBJ1-1; tentatively, D is TRBD1 (6 bases). Germline V CDR1 and CDR2: LNHDA, SQIVND (reference sequence). The CDR3 is made up of 12 amino acids. V lost 6 bases to trimming and J lost 6 bases, with 11 bases between them. CDR3 protein: CASRQGLAEAFF. Written as DNA, the CDR3 is TGTGCCAGTAGACAGGGCTTAGCTGAAGCTTTCTTT.

V and J are TRBV15 and TRBJ2-1; 13 bases fit TRBD2. The CDR3 totals 16 residues. Germline V gives CDR1 LNHNV, CDR2 YYDKDF (reference sequence). Unmatched junction bases numbered 3, after V lost 1 base and J lost 6 bases. The chain's CDR3 is CATSRVRLAGGNEQFF. CDR3 nucleotides: TGTGCCACCAGCAGAGTTCGACTAGCGGGAGGCAATGAGCAGTTCTTC.

This clone showed up just once. CDR3 coding DNA: TGTGCCAGCAGTACCCGGGCGGGCACAACTAATGAAAAACTGTTTTTT. Its protein product is CASSTRAGTTNEKLFF. V usage is TRBV6-6 and J usage is TRBJ1-4; D is uncertain. CDR3 size: 16 residues. Deletions cut 5 bases from V and 0 bases from J, with 13 bases between. CDR1 and CDR2 from the germline V gene are MNHNY and SVGAGI (reference sequence).